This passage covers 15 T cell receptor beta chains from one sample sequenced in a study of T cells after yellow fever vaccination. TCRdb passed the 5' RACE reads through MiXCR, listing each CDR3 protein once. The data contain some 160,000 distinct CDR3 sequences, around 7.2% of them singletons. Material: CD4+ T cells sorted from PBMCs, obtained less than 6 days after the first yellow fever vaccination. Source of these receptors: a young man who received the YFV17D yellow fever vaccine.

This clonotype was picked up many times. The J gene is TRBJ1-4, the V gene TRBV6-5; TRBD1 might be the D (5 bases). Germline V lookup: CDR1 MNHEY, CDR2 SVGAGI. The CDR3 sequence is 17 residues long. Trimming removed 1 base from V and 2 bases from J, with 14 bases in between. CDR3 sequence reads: CASSYYRGTATNEKLFF. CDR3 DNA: TGTGCCAGCAGTTACTATCGGGGGACCGCGACTAATGAAAAACTGTTTTTT.

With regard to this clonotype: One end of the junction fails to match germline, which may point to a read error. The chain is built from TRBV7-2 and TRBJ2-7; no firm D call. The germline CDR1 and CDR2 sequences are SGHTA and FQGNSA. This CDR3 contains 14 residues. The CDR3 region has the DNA TGTTCCAGCAGCCTCACCGTCAGCTCCTACGAGCAGTACTTC. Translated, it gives CSSSLTVSSYEQYF.

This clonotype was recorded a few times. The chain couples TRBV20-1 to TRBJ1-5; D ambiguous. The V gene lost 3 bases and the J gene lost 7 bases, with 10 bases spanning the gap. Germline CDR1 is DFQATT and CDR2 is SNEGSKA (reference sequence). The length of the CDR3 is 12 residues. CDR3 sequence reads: CSASGGEQPQHF. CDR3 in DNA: TGCAGTGCTAGTGGTGGTGAGCAGCCCCAGCATTTT.

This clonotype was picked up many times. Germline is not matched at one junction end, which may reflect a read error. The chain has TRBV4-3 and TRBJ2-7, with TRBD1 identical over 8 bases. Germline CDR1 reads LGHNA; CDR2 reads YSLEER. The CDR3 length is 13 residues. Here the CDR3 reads CASSQDRGYEQYF. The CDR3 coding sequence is TGTGCCAGCAGCCAAGACAGGGGCTACGAGCAGTACTTC.

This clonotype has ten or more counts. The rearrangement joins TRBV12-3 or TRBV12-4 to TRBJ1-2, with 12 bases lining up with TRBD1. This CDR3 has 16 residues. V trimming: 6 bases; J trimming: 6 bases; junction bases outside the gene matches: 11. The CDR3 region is CASRPAPGQGADGYTF. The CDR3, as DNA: TGTGCCAGCAGACCTGCCCCGGGACAGGGGGCCGATGGCTACACCTTC.

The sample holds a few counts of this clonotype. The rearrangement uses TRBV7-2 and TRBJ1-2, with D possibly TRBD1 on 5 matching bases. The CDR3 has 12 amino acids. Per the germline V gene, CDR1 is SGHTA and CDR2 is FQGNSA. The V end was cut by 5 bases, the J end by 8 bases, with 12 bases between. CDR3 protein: CASSPAWGGYTF. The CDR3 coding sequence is TGTGCCAGCAGCCCGGCGTGGGGCGGCTACACCTTC.

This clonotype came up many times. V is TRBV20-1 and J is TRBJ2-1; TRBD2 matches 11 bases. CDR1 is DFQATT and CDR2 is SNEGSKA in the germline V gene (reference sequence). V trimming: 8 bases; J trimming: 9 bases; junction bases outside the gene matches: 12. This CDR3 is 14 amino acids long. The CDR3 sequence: CSSLAGGAQIEQFF. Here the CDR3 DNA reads TGCAGTTCTTTAGCGGGGGGGGCCCAGATTGAGCAGTTCTTC.

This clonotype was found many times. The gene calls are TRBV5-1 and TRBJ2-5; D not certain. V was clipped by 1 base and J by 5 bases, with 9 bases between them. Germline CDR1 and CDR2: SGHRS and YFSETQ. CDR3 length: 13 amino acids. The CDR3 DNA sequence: TGCGCCAGCAGCTTGATGGGCGACGAGACCCAGTACTTC. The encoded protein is CASSLMGDETQYF.

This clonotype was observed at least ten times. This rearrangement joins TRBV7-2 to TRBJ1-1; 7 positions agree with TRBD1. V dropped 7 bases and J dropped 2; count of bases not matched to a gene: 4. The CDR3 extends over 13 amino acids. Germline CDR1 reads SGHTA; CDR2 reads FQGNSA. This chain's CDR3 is CASNRDSNTEAFF. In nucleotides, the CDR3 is TGTGCCAGCAATAGGGACAGTAACACTGAAGCTTTCTTT.

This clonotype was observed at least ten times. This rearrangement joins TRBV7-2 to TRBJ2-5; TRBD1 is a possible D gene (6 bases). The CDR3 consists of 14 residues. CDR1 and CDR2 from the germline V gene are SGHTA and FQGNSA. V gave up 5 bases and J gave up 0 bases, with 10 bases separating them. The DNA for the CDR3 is TGTGCCAGCAGCACCGGGACATACCAAGAGACCCAGTACTTC. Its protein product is CASSTGTYQETQYF.

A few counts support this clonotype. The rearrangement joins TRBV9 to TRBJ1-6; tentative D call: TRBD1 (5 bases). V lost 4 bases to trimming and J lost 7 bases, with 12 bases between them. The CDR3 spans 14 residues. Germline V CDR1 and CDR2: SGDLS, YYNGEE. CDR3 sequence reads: CASSLTAQNSPLHF. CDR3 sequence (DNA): TGTGCCAGCAGCTTGACAGCTCAGAATTCACCCCTCCACTTT.

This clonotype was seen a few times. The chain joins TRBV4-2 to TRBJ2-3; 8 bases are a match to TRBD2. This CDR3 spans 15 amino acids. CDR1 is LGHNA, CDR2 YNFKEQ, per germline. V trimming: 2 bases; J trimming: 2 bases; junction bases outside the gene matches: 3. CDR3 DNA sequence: TGTGCCAGCAGCCAAATCGGACTAGCCACAGATACGCAGTATTTT. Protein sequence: CASSQIGLATDTQYF.

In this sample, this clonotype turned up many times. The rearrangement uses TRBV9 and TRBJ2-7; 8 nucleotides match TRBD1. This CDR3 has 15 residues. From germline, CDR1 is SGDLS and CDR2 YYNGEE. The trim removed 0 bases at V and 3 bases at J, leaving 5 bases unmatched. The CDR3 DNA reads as TGTGCCAGCAGCGTAGCGGGACAGGCCCACTACGAGCAGTACTTC. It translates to CASSVAGQAHYEQYF.

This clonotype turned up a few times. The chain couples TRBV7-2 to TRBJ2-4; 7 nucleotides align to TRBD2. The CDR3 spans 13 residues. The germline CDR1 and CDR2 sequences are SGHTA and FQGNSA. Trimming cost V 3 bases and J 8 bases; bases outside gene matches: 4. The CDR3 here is CASSFGRGDIQYF. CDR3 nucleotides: TGTGCCAGCAGCTTTGGACGGGGGGACATTCAGTACTTC.

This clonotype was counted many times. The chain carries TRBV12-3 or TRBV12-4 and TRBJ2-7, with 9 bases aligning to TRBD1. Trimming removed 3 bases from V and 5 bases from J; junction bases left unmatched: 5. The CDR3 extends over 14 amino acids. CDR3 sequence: CASSLGRTGDEQYV. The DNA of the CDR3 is TGTGCCAGCAGTTTGGGGAGGACAGGGGACGAGCAGTACGTC.